This record concerns one TCR beta chain sequence. Its target is unknown. Trimming stripped 6 bases from V and 3 bases from J, with 9 bases between. The CDR3 covers 14 residues. Reasons for excluding patients were uncontrolled infection, other autoimmune disease, pregnancy or lactation. Together with thyroid ultrasound, orbital computed tomography, serum thyroxine and TRAb, clinical symptoms were used for diagnoses. The source of the sample is a study of T cells in Graves' hyperthyroidism and ophthalmopathy. Study-level results: The model's output predicted ophthalmopathy at a median of around 6.9 months prior to onset. Ophthalmopathy stood apart from stable hyperthyroidism in a 13 V-J model.

TCR beta CDR3 region amplification was performed from RNA transcripts. A first-round RT-PCR of the TCR CDR3 used the HTBI primer set. TCRdb fed the multiplex PCR reads into MiXCR, producing one record per CDR3 protein. Seen here are 550,000 to 700,000 distinct CDR3 sequences, 46% observed once, and the top ten hold around a fifth. Sample: peripheral blood or thyroid tissue (not recorded which). J is TRBJ1-6 and V is TRBV12-3 or TRBV12-4; D remains unclear. This receptor was identified in an adult woman with Graves' disease, either hyperthyroidism or ophthalmopathy (not recorded which). CDR3 sequence: CASSPQHYNSPLHF. The CDR3 DNA is TGTGCCAGCAGCCCCCAGCACTATAATTCACCCCTCCACTTT.